Shown below are 2 T cell receptor beta chains from a single sample sequenced in a study of CD8+ T cells in alopecia areata. The sequencing template was cDNA reverse transcribed from extracted RNA. Produced via immunoSEQ multiplex PCR; TCRdb's table is partial and in-frame only. The table has 150,000 or so clones, roughly 61% seen once. Source: CD4+ T cells sorted from blood, taken at week 0. All receptors come from a human donor with alopecia areata.

The table lists this clone with a few counts. The chain is built from TRBV25-1 and TRBJ2-7; 7 positions match TRBD1. The CDR3 runs 13 residues. Germline CDR1 MGHDK, CDR2 SYGVNS. Unmatched junction bases numbered 3, after V lost 6 bases and J lost 1 base. CDR3 sequence (DNA): TGTGCCAGCAGCCTGGGACAGTCCTACGAGCAGTACTTC. It yields the protein CASSLGQSYEQYF.

In this sample, this clone turned up a few times. The V gene is TRBV14, the J gene TRBJ2-2; the D call may be TRBD1 or TRBD2 (5 bases each). The CDR3 extends over 15 amino acids. Trimming shortened V by 0 bases and J by 7 bases, and 12 bases separated the two germline ends. Germline assignment: CDR1 SGHDN and CDR2 FVKESK. CDR3 sequence (DNA): TGTGCCAGCAGCCAAGAGAAAACTAGGGGCGGGGAGCTGTTTTTT. It encodes CASSQEKTRGGELFF.